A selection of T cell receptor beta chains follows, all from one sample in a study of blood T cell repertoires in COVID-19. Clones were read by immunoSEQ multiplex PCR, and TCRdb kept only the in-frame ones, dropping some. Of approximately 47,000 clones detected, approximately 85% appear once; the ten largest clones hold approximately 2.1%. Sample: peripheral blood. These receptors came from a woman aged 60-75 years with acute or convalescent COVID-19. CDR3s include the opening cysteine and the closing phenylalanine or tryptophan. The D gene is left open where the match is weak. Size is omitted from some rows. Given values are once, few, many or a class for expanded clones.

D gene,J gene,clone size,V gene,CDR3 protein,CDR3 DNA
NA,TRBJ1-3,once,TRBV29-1,CSVQTLDTIYF,TGCAGCGTCCAAACTTTAGACACCATATATTTT
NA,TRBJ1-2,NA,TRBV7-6,CASSLYPGTYGYTF,TGTGCCAGCAGCTTATATCCAGGGACTTATGGCTACACCTTC
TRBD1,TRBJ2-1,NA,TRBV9,CASSDKPGQGRLDNEQFF,TGTGCCAGCAGTGATAAACCGGGACAGGGGCGGCTAGACAATGAGCAGTTCTTC
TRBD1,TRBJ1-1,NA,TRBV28,CASSRDRGHWSDTEAFF,TGTGCCAGCAGTCGAGACAGGGGCCATTGGTCCGACACTGAAGCTTTCTTT
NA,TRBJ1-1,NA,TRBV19,CASRQSHTEAFF,TGTGCCAGTAGACAGTCTCACACTGAAGCTTTCTTT
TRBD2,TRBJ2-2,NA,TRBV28,CASSPSGANTGELFF,TGTGCCAGCAGTCCAAGCGGGGCCAACACCGGGGAGCTGTTTTTT
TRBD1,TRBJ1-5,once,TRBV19,CASSTIRQGSNQPQHF,TGTGCCAGTAGTACCATCCGACAGGGGAGCAATCAGCCCCAGCATTTT
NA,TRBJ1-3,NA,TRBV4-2,CASSQELGAGNTIYF,TGTGCCAGCAGCCAAGAGTTAGGGGCTGGAAACACCATATATTTT
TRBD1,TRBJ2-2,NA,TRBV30,CAWNRGPSTGELFF,TGTGCCTGGAACAGGGGGCCCTCCACCGGGGAGCTGTTTTTT
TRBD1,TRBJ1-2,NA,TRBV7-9,CASSLADRGGRANYGYTF,TGTGCCAGCAGCTTAGCGGACAGGGGTGGACGAGCTAACTATGGCTACACCTTC
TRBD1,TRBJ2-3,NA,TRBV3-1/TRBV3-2,CASRGDRGHTQYF,TGTGCCAGCAGAGGGGACAGGGGGCATACGCAGTATTTT
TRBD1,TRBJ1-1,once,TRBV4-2,CASSQSLRDRVEAFF,TGTGCCAGCAGCCAAAGTCTCCGCGACAGGGTTGAAGCTTTCTTT
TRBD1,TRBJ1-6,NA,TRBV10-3,CAISEGQGDVYNSPLHF,TGTGCCATCAGTGAGGGACAGGGGGACGTCTATAATTCACCCCTCCACTTT
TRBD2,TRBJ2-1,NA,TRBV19,CASSIVISGATYNEQFF,TGTGCCAGTAGTATAGTGATAAGCGGGGCGACCTACAATGAGCAGTTCTTC
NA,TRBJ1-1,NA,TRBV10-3,CAINTGMNTEAFF,TGTGCCATCAACACAGGGATGAACACTGAAGCTTTCTTT
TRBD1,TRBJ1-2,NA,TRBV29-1,CSVLQGARGYTF,TGCAGCGTGCTACAGGGGGCAAGGGGCTACACCTTC
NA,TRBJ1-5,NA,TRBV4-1,CASSQGGSEQPQHF,TGCGCCAGCAGCCAAGGCGGAAGCGAGCAGCCCCAGCATTTT
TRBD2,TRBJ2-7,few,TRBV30,CAWSRGLAGSEQYF,TGTGCCTGGAGTAGGGGACTAGCGGGATCGGAGCAGTACTTC
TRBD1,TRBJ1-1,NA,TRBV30,CAWRGTGVSATEAFF,TGTGCCTGGAGAGGGACAGGGGTAAGTGCTACTGAAGCTTTCTTT
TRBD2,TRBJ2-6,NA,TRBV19,CASSIPSLGTSHSGANVLTF,TGTGCCAGTAGTATACCCTCGTTGGGGACTAGTCACTCTGGGGCCAACGTCCTGACTTTC
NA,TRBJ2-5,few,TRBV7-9,CASSLAPQGQETQYF,TGTGCCAGCAGCTTAGCCCCACAGGGCCAAGAGACCCAGTACTTC
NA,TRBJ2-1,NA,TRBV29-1,CSVSLLFYNEQFF,TGCAGCGTGTCCCTACTATTCTACAATGAGCAGTTCTTC
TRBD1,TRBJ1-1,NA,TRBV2,CASKRDRDTEAFF,TGTGCCAGCAAGCGGGACAGGGACACTGAAGCTTTCTTT
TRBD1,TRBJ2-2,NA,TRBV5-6,CASSLADGRGHFGELFF,TGTGCCAGCAGCTTGGCCGATGGCAGGGGGCATTTCGGGGAGCTGTTTTTT
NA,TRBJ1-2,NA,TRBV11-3,CASSLASRGTAVLKYGYTF,TGTGCCAGCAGCTTAGCCAGCAGGGGAACCGCCGTCCTCAAATATGGCTACACCTTC
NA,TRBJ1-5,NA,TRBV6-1,CASSEVNSPNQPQHF,TGTGCCAGCAGTGAAGTTAACAGCCCCAATCAGCCCCAGCATTTT
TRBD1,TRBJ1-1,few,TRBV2,CASMTGMNTEAFF,TGTGCCAGCATGACAGGGATGAACACTGAAGCTTTCTTT
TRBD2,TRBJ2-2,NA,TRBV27,CASSLSETSGGLTGELFF,TGTGCCAGCAGTTTATCGGAGACTAGCGGGGGGTTAACCGGGGAGCTGTTTTTT
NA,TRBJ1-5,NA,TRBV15,CATSRVTGTDQPQHF,TGTGCCACCAGCAGAGTAACAGGAACGGATCAGCCCCAGCATTTT
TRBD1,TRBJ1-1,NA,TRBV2,CASSGQGNTEAFF,TGTGCCAGCAGTGGACAGGGAAACACTGAAGCTTTCTTT
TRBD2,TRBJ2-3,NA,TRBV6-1,CASSESGSSDTQYF,TGTGCCAGCAGTGAAAGCGGGAGCTCAGATACGCAGTATTTT
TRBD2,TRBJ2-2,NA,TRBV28,CASSLFSGAGYAGELFF,TGTGCCAGCAGTCTGTTCTCAGGAGCGGGGTATGCCGGGGAGCTGTTTTTT
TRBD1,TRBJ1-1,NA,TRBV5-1,CASSLRGHTEAFF,TGCGCCAGCAGCTTGAGGGGGCACACTGAAGCTTTCTTT
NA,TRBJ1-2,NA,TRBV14,CASSQEGGAAMSYTF,TGTGCCAGCAGCCAAGAAGGCGGTGCAGCTATGAGCTACACCTTC
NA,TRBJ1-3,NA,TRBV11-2,CASSPKTSTGNTIYF,TGTGCCAGCAGCCCGAAGACAAGCACTGGAAACACCATATATTTT
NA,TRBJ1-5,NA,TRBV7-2,CASSLDSPGLGPQHF,TGTGCCAGCAGCTTAGACTCGCCAGGTTTAGGGCCCCAGCATTTT
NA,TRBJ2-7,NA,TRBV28,CASRVHSNRYEQYF,TGTGCCAGCAGGGTCCATTCGAACCGGTACGAGCAGTACTTC
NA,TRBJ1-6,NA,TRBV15,CATSVRTTGSPLHF,TGTGCCACCAGCGTACGAACTACGGGTTCACCCCTCCACTTT
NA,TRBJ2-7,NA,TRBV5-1,CASSLWAGPYEQYF,TGCGCCAGCAGCTTGTGGGCAGGGCCCTACGAGCAGTACTTC